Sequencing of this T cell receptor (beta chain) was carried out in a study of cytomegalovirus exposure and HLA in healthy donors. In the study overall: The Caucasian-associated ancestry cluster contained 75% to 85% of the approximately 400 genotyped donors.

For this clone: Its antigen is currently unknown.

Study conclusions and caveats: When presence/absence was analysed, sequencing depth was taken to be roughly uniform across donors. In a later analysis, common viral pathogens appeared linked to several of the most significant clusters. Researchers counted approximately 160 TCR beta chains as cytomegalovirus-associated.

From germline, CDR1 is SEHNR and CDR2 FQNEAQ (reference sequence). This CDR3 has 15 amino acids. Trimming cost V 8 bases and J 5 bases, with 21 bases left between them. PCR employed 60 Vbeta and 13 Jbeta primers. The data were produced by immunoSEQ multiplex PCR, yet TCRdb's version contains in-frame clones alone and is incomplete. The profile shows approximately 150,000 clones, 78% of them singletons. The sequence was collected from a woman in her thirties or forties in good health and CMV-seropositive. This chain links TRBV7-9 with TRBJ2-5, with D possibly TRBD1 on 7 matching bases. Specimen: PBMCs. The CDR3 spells CASHPGGRLLETQYF. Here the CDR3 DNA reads TGTGCCAGCCATCCAGGGGGGAGATTACTGGAGACCCAGTACTTC.